This TCR beta chain was captured by sequencing in a study of control samples from healthy donors and cancer patients. Sequencing was performed with immunoSEQ multiplex PCR; in TCRdb, only in-frame clones are kept and a portion is missing. The table has more than 95,000 clones, around 91% seen once. Trimming cost V 0 bases and J 2 bases; bases outside gene matches: 6. The germline V gene encodes CDR1 LGHDT and CDR2 YNNKEL (reference sequence). This CDR3 contains 16 residues. This TCR was recovered from a woman aged 50 to 60 with colorectal cancer. The V gene is TRBV3-1 (or the pseudogene TRBV3-2), the J gene TRBJ1-1; 7 bases fit TRBD1. What was sequenced was PBMCs. Written as DNA, the CDR3 is TGTGCCAGCAGCCAAGATTTTGGGACAGCTAACACTGAAGCTTTCTTT. It codes for CASSQDFGTANTEAFF.